Below, one TCR beta chain is given with its context. Its antigen is not known. PCR involved 60 Vbeta and 13 Jbeta primers. The protocol was immunoSEQ multiplex PCR, while the TCRdb copy is restricted to in-frame clones and leaves out a portion. The data hold around 70,000 clones, with roughly 78% observed a single time. This entry is derived from a study of cytomegalovirus exposure and HLA in healthy donors. CDR1 and CDR2 (germline): GTSNPN, SVGIG (reference sequence). V was clipped by 5 bases and J by 2 bases, with 10 bases between them. There are 13 residues in the CDR3. Study outcomes and limitations: Accurate predictions that matched the HLA-A and HLA-B alleles of most subjects were reportedly made from TCR beta sequences.

This receptor was taken from a woman between 40 and 50 years old in good health and CMV-seropositive. The rearrangement links TRBV30 to TRBJ1-5, with unresolved D. Material: PBMCs. CDR3 nucleotide sequence: TGTGCCTGGTCCCGGGAGGGCAATCAGCCCCAGCATTTT. It specifies CAWSREGNQPQHF.